The 9 T cell receptor beta chains given below trace back to one sample, sequenced in a study of shared clonotypes between healthy human individuals. Sequenced by immunoSEQ multiplex PCR; TCRdb stores in-frame clones only, minus some. This sample yields under 2,500,000 clones, of which 90% to 96% are seen a single time; more than 0.1% belongs to the top ten. Sequences were obtained from naive CD4+ T cells sorted from blood. Subset: CD45RA+ positively selected. Every receptor here comes from a man aged 18 to 29 in good health.

V gene TRBV9 combines with J gene TRBJ1-5; weak D call: TRBD1 (5 bases). This CDR3 is built from 15 residues. Looked up from germline, CDR1 is SGDLS and CDR2 is YYNGEE. The germline V and J ends were trimmed by 3 bases and 2 bases, with 12 bases remaining between them. In DNA form, the CDR3 reads TGTGCCAGCAGCGCCTTAGCGGGGGGCAATCAGCCCCAGCATTTT. Residues: CASSALAGGNQPQHF.

The chain has TRBV5-6 and TRBJ2-1; 8 bases map to TRBD1. The CDR3 length is 16 residues. J gave up 0 bases and V 1 base, and 3 bases lay outside the gene matches. Germline lookup yields CDR1 SGHDT and CDR2 YYEEEE. CDR3 loop: CASSLRGTGSYNEQFF. CDR3 DNA sequence: TGTGCCAGCAGCTTGAGAGGGACAGGCTCCTACAATGAGCAGTTCTTC. The whole variable domain, remainder taken from reference TRBV5-6 and TRBJ2-1, is DAGVTQSPTHLIKTRGQQVTLRCSPKSGHDTVSWYQQALGQGPQFIFQYYEEEERQRGNFPDRFSGHQFPNYSSELNVNALLLGDSALYLCASSLRGTGSYNEQFFGPGTRLTVL.

The chain employs TRBV6-1 and TRBJ1-1; TRBD1 matches at 8 bases. The CDR3 totals 11 residues. After removal of 8 bases from V and 10 bases from J, the junction contained 6 bases not matched to a gene. CDR1 and CDR2 (germline): MNHNS, SASEGT. The CDR3, as DNA: TGTGCCAGCGACAGGGGCCGAGGAGCTTTCTTT. It translates to CASDRGRGAFF.

CDR3 sequence: CATSRVRAGGDTQYF. In nucleotides, the CDR3 is TGTGCCACCAGCAGAGTGCGAGCGGGAGGAGATACGCAGTATTTT. The chain has TRBV15 and TRBJ2-3; TRBD2 matches at 9 bases. The germline V gene has CDR1 LNHNV and CDR2 YYDKDF (reference sequence). This CDR3 has 15 residues. V was pared by 1 base and J by 5 bases, with 4 bases of the junction left unmatched. Complete variable domain (other parts from reference TRBV15 and TRBJ2-3): DAMVIQNPRYQVTQFGKPVTLSCSQTLNHNVMYWYQQKSSQAPKLLFHYYDKDFNNEADTPDNFQSRRPNTSFCFLDIRSPGLGDTAMYLCATSRVRAGGDTQYFGPGTRLTVL.

The chain carries TRBV7-8 and TRBJ1-5, with TRBD1 as a possible D gene (5 bases). The germline V and J ends were trimmed by 6 bases and 0 bases, with 9 bases remaining between them. The CDR3 loop spans 14 amino acids. Germline values: CDR1 SGHVS, CDR2 FQNEAQ. This CDR3 is CASRAGTSNQPQHF. In nucleotides, the CDR3 is TGTGCCAGCAGGGCAGGGACTAGCAATCAGCCCCAGCATTTT.

Regarding this clone: The identical CDR3 is also encoded by other nucleotide sequences in the sample. This chain joins TRBV18 and TRBJ2-2; 7 bases agree with TRBD1. The junction had 2 bases not matched to a gene; V was cut back by 4 bases and J by 3 bases. CDR3 length equals 14 residues. CDR1 and CDR2 from the germline V gene are KGHSH and LQKENI. CDR3 in amino acids: CASSLQGHTGELFF. For the CDR3, the DNA is TGTGCCAGCTCACTACAGGGGCACACCGGGGAGCTGTTTTTT.

The chain is built from TRBV27 and TRBJ2-7; 7 nucleotides line up with TRBD1. The CDR3 runs to 18 residues. V shed 5 bases and J 3 bases; nucleotides not matched to a gene: 19. Germline V gene sequence: CDR1 MNHEY, CDR2 SMNVEV (reference sequence). Written as DNA, the CDR3 is TGTGCCAGCAGTCGAAAACTCTCCCTTTGGACAGGACTCTACGAGCAGTACTTC. Residues: CASSRKLSLWTGLYEQYF.

The table lists this clone with a count of one. A read error may produce the germline difference seen at one junction end. The J gene is TRBJ1-3, the V gene TRBV30, with D maybe TRBD1 (5 bases). This CDR3 is built from 13 residues. In germline, CDR1 is GTSNPN, CDR2 SVGIG (reference sequence). This chain's CDR3 is CAWNTGTGNAIYF. DNA of the CDR3: TGTGCCTGGAACACTGGGACTGGAAACGCCATATATTTT.

The chain couples TRBV19 to TRBJ1-6; D not certain. Germline V lookup: CDR1 LNHDA, CDR2 SQIVND (reference sequence). The CDR3 contains 13 residues. V lost 7 bases and J lost 7, with 11 bases in between. The CDR3 nucleotides read TGTGCCAGTAAGGCAGGATTCAATTCACCCCTCCACTTT. Amino acids: CASKAGFNSPLHF.